This T cell receptor (beta chain) is drawn from a study of blood T cell repertoires in COVID-19 (dated by TCRdb to 2020 to 2022). With respect to the entire study: Collaborator samples came from the United States, Italy and Spain and covered acute and convalescent phases of COVID-19. The prospective study material was composed of cDNA or gDNA derived from T cells, B-cell-depleted T cells, or PBMCs. Subjects who had been exposed to COVID-19, were actively infected with it, or had recovered from it provided the deeply sampled blood TCRbeta repertoires that made up the dataset. The repertoires were released in a freely available public database meant as a resource for research on the immune response to SARS-CoV-2. The samples were drawn from two sources: the first 160 participants of the ongoing ImmuneRACE study, and 1,000 to 1,500 subjects contributed by 6 global collaborators. The sample metadata nearly always contained a de-identified subject ID, COVID-19 status, age in years and sex. HLA class I and class II types, where available, came from metadata supplied by the sample provider rather than from assay-based typing. The full study reports these points: The amount of clinical and demographic metadata varied by source and participant and was provided uncurated.

At the junction V is shortened by 4 bases and J by 5 bases; bases outside the gene matches: 7. From a lookup of the germline V gene, CDR1 and CDR2 are SGHRS and YFSETQ. The CDR3, from cysteine to phenylalanine, totals 15 residues. Here the CDR3 DNA is all that survives: 45 bases in frame from base 1. Concerning this clone: No cognate antigen has been identified for it. No base quality values were provided; no much bigger clone lies one nucleotide off.

TCRbeta CDR3 regions were amplified from genomic DNA using the immunoSEQ Assay, a bias-controlled multiplex PCR. In the original analysis: Within the assay, amplification of reference gene primers was used to estimate how many nucleated cells each sample contained. To quantify the absolute abundance of each unique TCRbeta CDR3 rearrangement, sequence reads were collapsed and filtered. Productive Simpson clonality was computed per sample as the square root of Simpson's diversity index over productive rearrangements. This is the immuneACCESS table as TCRdb keeps it, with only in-frame sequences that have V and J called. A part of the clones is gone; compared with another copy, unresolved V genes explain less than half, and the rest is unexplained. D and trimming were read from the DNA, whereas the V and J calls and clone size are those reported in that table. Recorded for this sample are around 130,000 clones; 82% of them occurred a single time. The ten largest make up approximately 4.9% of the sample.

Collaborating institutions collected whole blood in K2EDTA tubes following their own protocols. Collaborator samples were shipped for TCRbeta analysis as frozen whole blood, isolated PBMCs, or DNA extracted from either sample type. The receptor chain draws on TRBV5-1 and TRBJ1-4; TRBD1 aligns with 8 central bases. This clonotype was obtained from a woman between 65 and 79 years old with acute or convalescent COVID-19. Sequenced: peripheral blood. Read as DNA, the sequence is TGCGCCAGCAGCAAAGACAGGGGAGGAAATGAAAAACTGTTTTTT. Its protein is CASSKDRGGNEKLFF. Beyond the CDR3, the reference TRBV5-1 and TRBJ1-4 genes provide the residues; the full variable domain reads: KAGVTQTPRYLIKTRGQQVTLSCSPISGHRSVSWYQQTPGQGLQFLFEYFSETQRNKGNFPGRFSGRQFSNSRSEMNVSTLELGDSALYLCASSKDRGGNEKLFFGSGTQLSVL.